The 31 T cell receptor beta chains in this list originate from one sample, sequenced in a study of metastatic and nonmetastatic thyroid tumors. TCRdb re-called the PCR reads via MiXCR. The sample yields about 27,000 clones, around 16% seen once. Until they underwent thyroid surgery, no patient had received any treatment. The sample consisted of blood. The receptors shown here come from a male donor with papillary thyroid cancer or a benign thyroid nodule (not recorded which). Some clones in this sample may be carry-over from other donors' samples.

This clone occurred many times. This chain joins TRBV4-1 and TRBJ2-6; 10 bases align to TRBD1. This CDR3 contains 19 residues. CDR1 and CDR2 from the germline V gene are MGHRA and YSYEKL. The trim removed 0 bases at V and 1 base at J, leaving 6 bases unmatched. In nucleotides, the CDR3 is TGCGCCAGCAGCCAAGAAGGGACAGGGGTCTGGTCTGGGGCCAACGTCCTGACTTTC. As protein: CASSQEGTGVWSGANVLTF.

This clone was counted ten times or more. The CDR3 coding sequence is TGTGCCAGCAGTGGACAGAATAATTCACCCCTCCACTTT. Protein sequence: CASSGQNNSPLHF. This sequence joins TRBV25-1 and TRBJ1-6; D perhaps matches TRBD1 (5 bases). V dropped 4 bases and J dropped 5 bases, with 6 bases sitting between them. Per germline, CDR1 MGHDK and CDR2 SYGVNS. This CDR3 region has 13 residues.

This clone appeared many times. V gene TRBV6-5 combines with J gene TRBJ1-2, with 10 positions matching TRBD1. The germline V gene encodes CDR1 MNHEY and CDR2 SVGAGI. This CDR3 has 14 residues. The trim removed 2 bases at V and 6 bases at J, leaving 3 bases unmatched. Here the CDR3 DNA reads TGTGCCAGCAGTTACACCGGGACAGGGGATGGCTACACCTTC. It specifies CASSYTGTGDGYTF.

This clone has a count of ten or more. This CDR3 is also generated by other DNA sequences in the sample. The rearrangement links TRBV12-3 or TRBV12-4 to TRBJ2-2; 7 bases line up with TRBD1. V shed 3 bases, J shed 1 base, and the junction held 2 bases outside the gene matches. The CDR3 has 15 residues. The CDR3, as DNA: TGTGCCAGCAGTTTGACAGGGAAGAACACCGGGGAGCTGTTTTTT. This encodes CASSLTGKNTGELFF.

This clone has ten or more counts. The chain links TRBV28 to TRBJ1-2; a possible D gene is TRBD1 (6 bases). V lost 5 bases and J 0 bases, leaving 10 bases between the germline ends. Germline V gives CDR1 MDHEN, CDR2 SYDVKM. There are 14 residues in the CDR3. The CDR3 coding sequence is TGTGCCAGCAGTGGTACAGGGACTAACTATGGCTACACCTTC. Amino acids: CASSGTGTNYGYTF.

CDR3: CASRTYSRSEKLFF. The DNA of the CDR3 is TGCGCCAGTCGGACATATTCGAGGAGTGAAAAACTGTTTTTT. This chain connects TRBV5-1 to TRBJ1-4, with D perhaps TRBD1 (5 bases). The CDR3 runs 14 residues. Deletions cut 8 bases from V and 7 bases from J, with 18 bases between. CDR1 is SGHRS and CDR2 is YFSETQ in the germline V gene.

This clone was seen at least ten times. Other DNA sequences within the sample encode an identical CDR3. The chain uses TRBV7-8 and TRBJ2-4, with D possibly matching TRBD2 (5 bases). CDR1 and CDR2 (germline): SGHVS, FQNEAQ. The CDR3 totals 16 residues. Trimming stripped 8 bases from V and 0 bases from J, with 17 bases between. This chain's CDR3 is CASRSGVGLAKNIQYF. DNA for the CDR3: TGTGCCAGCCGCTCCGGGGTTGGGCTAGCCAAAAACATTCAGTACTTC.

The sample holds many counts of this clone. CDR3 residues: CASSPPAGGTYQETQYF. In DNA, the CDR3 is TGTGCCAGCAGCCCACCAGCGGGGGGGACATACCAAGAGACCCAGTACTTC. V is TRBV3-1 and J is TRBJ2-5; 10 positions agree with TRBD2. The ends lost 4 bases at V and 0 bases at J; junction bases unmatched: 8. The CDR3 is made up of 17 amino acids. Germline V gives CDR1 LGHDT, CDR2 YNNKEL (reference sequence).

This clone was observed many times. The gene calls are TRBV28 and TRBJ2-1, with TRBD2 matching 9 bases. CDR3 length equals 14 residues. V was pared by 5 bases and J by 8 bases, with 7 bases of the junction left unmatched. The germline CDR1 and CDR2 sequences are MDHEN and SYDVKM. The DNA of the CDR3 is TGTGCCAGCAGTGGGGAGACTAGCGGAGATGAGCAGTTCTTC. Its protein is CASSGETSGDEQFF.

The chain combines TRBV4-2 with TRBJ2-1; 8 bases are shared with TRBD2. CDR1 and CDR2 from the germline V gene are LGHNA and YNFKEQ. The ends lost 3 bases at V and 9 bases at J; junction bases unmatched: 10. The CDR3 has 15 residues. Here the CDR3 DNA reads TGTGCCAGCAGCCAGGGTCAAGCGGGAGAGGGTGAGCAGTTCTTC. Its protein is CASSQGQAGEGEQFF.

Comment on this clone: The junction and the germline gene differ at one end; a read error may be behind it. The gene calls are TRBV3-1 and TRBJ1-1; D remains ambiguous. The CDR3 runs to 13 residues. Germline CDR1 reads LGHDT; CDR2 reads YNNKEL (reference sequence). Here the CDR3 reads CVSSIGGVTEDFF. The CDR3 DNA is TGTGTCAGCAGCATAGGCGGGGTCACTGAAGATTTCTTT. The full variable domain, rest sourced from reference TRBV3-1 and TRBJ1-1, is DTAVSQTPKYLVTQMGNDKSIKCEQNLGHDTMYWYKQDSKKFLKIMFSYNNKELIINETVPNRFSPKSPDKAHLNLHINSLELGDSAVYFCVSSIGGVTEDFFGQGTRLTVV.

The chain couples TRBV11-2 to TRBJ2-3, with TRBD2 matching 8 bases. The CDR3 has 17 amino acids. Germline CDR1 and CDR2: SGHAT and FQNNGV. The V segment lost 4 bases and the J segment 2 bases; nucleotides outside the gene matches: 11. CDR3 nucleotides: TGTGCCAGCAGCTCCTCATTGGCAGCGGGAGTCACAGATACGCAGTATTTT. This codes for CASSSSLAAGVTDTQYF.

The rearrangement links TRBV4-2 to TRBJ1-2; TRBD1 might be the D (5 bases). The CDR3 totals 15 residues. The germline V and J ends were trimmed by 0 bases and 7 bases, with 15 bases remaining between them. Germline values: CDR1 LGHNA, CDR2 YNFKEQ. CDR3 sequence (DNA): TGTGCCAGCAGCCAAGAAAGGGACTTGGGTGGTGGCTACACCTTC. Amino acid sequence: CASSQERDLGGGYTF.

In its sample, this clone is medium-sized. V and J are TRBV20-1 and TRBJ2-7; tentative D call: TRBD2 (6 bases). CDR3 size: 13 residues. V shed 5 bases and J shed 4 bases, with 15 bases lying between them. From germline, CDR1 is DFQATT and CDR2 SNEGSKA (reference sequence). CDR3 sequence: CSARGSRDYEQYF. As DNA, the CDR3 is TGCAGTGCTCGGGGGAGCCGGGATTACGAGCAGTACTTC.

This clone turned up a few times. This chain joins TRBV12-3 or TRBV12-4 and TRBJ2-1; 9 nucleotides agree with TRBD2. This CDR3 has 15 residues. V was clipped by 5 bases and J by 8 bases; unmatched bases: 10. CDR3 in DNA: TGTGCCAGCAGTATCGGCGGCGGGAGGGTACATGAGCAGTTCTTC. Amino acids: CASSIGGGRVHEQFF.

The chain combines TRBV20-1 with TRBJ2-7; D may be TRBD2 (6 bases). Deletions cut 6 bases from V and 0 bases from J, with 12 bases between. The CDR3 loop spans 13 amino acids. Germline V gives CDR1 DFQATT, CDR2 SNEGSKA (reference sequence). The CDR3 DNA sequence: TGCAGTGCCAGACTAGAGAGCTCCTACGAGCAGTACTTC. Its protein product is CSARLESSYEQYF.

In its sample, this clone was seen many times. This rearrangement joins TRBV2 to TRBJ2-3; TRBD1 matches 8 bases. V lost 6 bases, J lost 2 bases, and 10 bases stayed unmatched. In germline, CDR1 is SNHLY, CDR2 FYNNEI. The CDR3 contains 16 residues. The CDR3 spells CASSLQGVRYTDTQYF. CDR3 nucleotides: TGTGCCAGCAGCTTACAGGGGGTCAGATACACAGATACGCAGTATTTT. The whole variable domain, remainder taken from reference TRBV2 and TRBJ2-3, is EPEVTQTPSHQVTQMGQEVILRCVPISNHLYFYWYRQILGQKVEFLVSFYNNEISEKSEIFDDQFSVERPDGSNFTLKIRSTKLEDSAMYFCASSLQGVRYTDTQYFGPGTRLTVL.

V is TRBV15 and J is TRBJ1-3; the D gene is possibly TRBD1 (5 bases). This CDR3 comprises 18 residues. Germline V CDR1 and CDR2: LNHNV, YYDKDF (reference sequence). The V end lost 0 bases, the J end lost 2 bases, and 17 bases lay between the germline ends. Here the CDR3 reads CATSRDTGEGIAGNTIYF. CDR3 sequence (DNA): TGTGCCACCAGCAGAGATACCGGTGAGGGGATCGCTGGAAACACCATATATTTT.

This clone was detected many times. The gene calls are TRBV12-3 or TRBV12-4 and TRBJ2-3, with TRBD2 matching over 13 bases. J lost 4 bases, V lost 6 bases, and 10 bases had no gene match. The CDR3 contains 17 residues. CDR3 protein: CASSPTSGRARADTQYF. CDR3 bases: TGTGCCAGCAGCCCTACTAGCGGGAGGGCGAGAGCAGATACGCAGTATTTT.

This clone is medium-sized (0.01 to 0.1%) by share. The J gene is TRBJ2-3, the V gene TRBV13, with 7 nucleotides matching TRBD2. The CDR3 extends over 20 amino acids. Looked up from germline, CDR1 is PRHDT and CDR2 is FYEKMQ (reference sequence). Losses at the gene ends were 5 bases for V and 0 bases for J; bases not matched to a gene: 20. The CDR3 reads CASSDINRGRDETSTDTQYF. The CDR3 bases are TGTGCCAGCAGCGACATAAACCGGGGGAGGGATGAAACTAGCACAGATACGCAGTATTTT. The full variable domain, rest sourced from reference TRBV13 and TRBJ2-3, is AAGVIQSPRHLIKEKRETATLKCYPIPRHDTVYWYQQGPGQDPQFLISFYEKMQSDKGSIPDRFSAQQFSDYHSELNMSSLELGDSALYFCASSDINRGRDETSTDTQYFGPGTRLTVL.

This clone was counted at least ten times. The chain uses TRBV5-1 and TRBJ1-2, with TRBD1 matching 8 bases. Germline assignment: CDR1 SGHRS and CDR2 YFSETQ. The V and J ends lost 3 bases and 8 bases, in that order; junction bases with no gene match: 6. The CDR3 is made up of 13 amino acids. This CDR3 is CASSSSDRGGYTF. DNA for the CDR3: TGCGCCAGCAGCTCCTCAGACAGGGGAGGCTACACCTTC.

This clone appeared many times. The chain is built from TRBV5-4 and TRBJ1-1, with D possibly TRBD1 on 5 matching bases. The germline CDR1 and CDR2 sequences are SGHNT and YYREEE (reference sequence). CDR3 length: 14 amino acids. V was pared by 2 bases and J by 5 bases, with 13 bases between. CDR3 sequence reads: CASSFPGGGTEAFF. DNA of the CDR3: TGTGCCAGCAGCTTTCCGGGGGGTGGAACTGAAGCTTTCTTT.

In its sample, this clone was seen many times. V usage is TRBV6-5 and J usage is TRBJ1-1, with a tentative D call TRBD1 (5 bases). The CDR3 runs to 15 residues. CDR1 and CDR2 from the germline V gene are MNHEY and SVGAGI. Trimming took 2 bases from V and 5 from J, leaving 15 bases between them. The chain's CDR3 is CASSYGQGGSTEAFF. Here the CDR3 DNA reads TGTGCCAGCAGTTACGGTCAGGGAGGGAGTACTGAAGCTTTCTTT.

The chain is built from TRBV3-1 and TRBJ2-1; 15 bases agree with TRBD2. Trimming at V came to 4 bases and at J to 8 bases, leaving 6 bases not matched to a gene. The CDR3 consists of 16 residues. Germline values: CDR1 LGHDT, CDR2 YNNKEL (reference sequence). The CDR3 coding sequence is TGTGCCAGCAGCCGACGGACTAGCGGGGGGGCAGATGAGCAGTTCTTC. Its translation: CASSRRTSGGADEQFF.

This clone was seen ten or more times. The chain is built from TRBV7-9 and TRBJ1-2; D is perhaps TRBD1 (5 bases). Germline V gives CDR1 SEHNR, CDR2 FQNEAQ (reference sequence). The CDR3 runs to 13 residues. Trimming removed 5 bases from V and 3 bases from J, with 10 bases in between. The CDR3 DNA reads TGTGCCAGCAGCCCACCGGGGGACTATGGCTACACCTTC. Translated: CASSPPGDYGYTF.

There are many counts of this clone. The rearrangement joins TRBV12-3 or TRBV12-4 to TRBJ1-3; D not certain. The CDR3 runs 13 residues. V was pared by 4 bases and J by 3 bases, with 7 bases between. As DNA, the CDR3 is TGTGCCAGCAGTTGGACCGGTGGAAACACCATATATTTT. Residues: CASSWTGGNTIYF.

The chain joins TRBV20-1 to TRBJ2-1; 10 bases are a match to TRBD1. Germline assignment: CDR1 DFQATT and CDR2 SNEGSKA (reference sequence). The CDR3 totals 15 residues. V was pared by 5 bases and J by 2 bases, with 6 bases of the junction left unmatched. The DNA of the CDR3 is TGCAGTGCTGTACCGGGACAGGGGCCCTACAATGAGCAGTTCTTC. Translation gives CSAVPGQGPYNEQFF.

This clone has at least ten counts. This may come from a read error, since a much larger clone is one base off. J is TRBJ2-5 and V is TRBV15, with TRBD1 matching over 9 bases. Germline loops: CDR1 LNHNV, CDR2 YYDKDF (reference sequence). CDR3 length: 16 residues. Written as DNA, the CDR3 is TGTGCCACCAATCTTCCGGGACAGGGTTCTATAGAGGCCCAGTACTTC. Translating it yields CATNLPGQGSIEAQYF.

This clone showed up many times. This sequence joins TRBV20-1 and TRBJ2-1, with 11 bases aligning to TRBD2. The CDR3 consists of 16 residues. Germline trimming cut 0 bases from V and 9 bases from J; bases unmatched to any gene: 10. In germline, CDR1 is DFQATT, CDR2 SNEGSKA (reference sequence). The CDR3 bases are TGCAGTGCTAGAGATTTGCTAGCGGGGGGCGACCTTGAGCAGTTCTTC. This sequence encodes CSARDLLAGGDLEQFF.

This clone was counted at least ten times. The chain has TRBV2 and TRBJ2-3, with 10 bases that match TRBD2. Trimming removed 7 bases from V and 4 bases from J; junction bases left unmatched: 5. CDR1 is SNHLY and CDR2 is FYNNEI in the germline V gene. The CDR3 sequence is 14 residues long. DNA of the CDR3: TGTGCCAGCAACGGACTAGCGGCCGCAGATACGCAGTATTTT. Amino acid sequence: CASNGLAAADTQYF.

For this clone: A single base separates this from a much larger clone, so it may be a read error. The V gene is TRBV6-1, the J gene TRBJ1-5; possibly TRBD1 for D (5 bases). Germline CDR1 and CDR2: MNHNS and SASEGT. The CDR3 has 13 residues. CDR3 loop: CVSGAGPNRPQHF. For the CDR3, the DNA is TGTGTCAGCGGGGCAGGCCCAAATCGGCCCCAGCATTTT.